A single T cell receptor (beta chain) is shown here with its context. Its antigen is still unknown. The template used for profiling TCR beta VDJ and CDR3 was genomic DNA. Using its own MiXCR run on the reads, TCRdb lists one record per CDR3 protein. The table lists 200,000 or so distinct CDR3 sequences, 65% of them singletons. It was patients with CD8+CD57+ cell expansion by flow cytometry who were chosen for sequencing. With no exception, the patients had severe acquired aplastic anemia. The CDR3 is 14 residues long. Germline V gene data show CDR1 as SEHNR and CDR2 as FQNEAQ (reference sequence). V trimming: 5 bases; J trimming: 2 bases; junction bases outside the gene matches: 6. The data belong to a study of CD8+CD57+ T cells in acquired aplastic anemia. Study results and limitations: Common to patients and controls were twenty-nine CD8+ CDR3 sequences.

The specimen sequenced was sorted CD4+, CD8+, or CD8+CD57+ T cells (not recorded which) from PBMCs. This TCR derives from a human donor with aplastic anemia. This sequence joins TRBV7-9 and TRBJ2-7, with TRBD1 matching 7 bases. The CDR3 reads CASSPVTGTYEQYF. CDR3 coding DNA: TGTGCCAGCAGCCCTGTGACAGGGACCTACGAGCAGTACTTC.